A selection of T cell receptor beta chains follows, all from one sample in a study of beta chain features in type 1 diabetes. This table comes from immunoSEQ multiplex PCR, and its TCRdb copy is limited to in-frame clones, with some not included. The table has about 360,000 clones, over 10% seen once. Sequenced: naive CD4+ T cells from blood. The receptors were sampled from a man aged 18 to 30 in good health. Each CDR3 is given with its conserved first and last residue. Fields, in order: J gene, V gene, clone size, CDR3 protein. Not all rows give a size; the values are once, few, many and, for expanded clones, a class.

>TRBJ1-2|TRBV5-1|NA
CASSVGGTGATSNYGYTF
>TRBJ2-5|TRBV30|few
CAWSALIAGGPGLTETQYF
>TRBJ1-1|TRBV7-2|NA
CASSLVNREAFF
>TRBJ1-2|TRBV7-6|NA
CASSANRGRYGHGYTF
>TRBJ1-3|TRBV6-5|NA
CASSSYRENTIYF
>TRBJ2-1|TRBV7-3|few
CASSQVAGGLYNEQFF
>TRBJ2-5|TRBV9|NA
CASSRPGTRQETQYF
>TRBJ2-1|TRBV15|NA
CATSRDRASGRTPLPSNEQFF
>TRBJ2-2|TRBV9|NA
CASSVGTGGTGELFF
>TRBJ2-2|TRBV7-3|few
CASSLGLVNTGELFF
>TRBJ2-5|TRBV11-1|NA
CASSRGQGLWTQYF
>TRBJ2-7|TRBV4-3|few
CASSQGLRVGQTIYEQYF
>TRBJ2-7|TRBV28|few
CASSLFRGSYEQYF
>TRBJ2-4|TRBV28|NA
CASSLLSVAKNIQYF
>TRBJ1-1|TRBV2|few
CASSSVSSNTEAFF
>TRBJ2-1|TRBV7-7|NA
CASSPGLASNEQFF
>TRBJ2-5|TRBV4-3|NA
CASSQVRSGEQYF
>TRBJ1-5|TRBV19|few
CASSMGQGLYNQPQHF
>TRBJ1-2|TRBV6-5|NA
CASSTDWAYGYTF
>TRBJ1-6|TRBV5-1|NA
CASSQRTDYNSPLHF
>TRBJ2-7|TRBV5-1|NA
CASSAGTASYEQYF
>TRBJ2-7|TRBV5-1|NA
CASSTEPVYEQYF
>TRBJ2-5|TRBV2|few
CASSEGTGEETQYF
>TRBJ2-4|TRBV4-3|few
CASSQGLGLAGRLHIQYF
>TRBJ2-5|TRBV9|NA
CASSRGLAGGETQYF
>TRBJ2-4|TRBV18|NA
CASSPPGLARGNIQYF
>TRBJ2-7|TRBV29-1|NA
CSVGRSYEQYF
>TRBJ1-5|TRBV7-2|NA
CASSPGQGKQPQHF
>TRBJ2-1|TRBV28|few
CASSLRLALQHEQFF
>TRBJ2-3|TRBV9|few
CASSPGLAGFTDTQYF
>TRBJ1-2|TRBV29-1|NA
CSVELTGRGGYTF
>TRBJ1-1|TRBV5-8|few
CASSLMSGVLNTEAFF
>TRBJ1-1|TRBV30|NA
CAWSGQANTEAFF
>TRBJ1-1|TRBV30|few
CAWDKGGGTEAFF
>TRBJ1-1|TRBV7-6|NA
CASSLAPGVNTEAFF
>TRBJ1-1|TRBV30|NA
CAWAGGQSGTEAFF
>TRBJ2-5|TRBV7-2|NA
CASSPGQGYETQYF
>TRBJ2-3|TRBV28|NA
CASSLGGGRTDTQYF
>TRBJ2-7|TRBV29-1|NA
CSVEGQGVFEQYF
>TRBJ2-5|TRBV7-9|NA
CATSIISGRGKETQYF
>TRBJ2-7|TRBV6-5|NA
CASSLRDRGSYEQYF
>TRBJ2-6|TRBV6-1|NA
CASTARGSGANVLTF
>TRBJ1-2|TRBV30|few
CAWRRGQNYGYTF
>TRBJ2-3|TRBV29-1|few
CSVDVGGRSTDTQYF
>TRBJ2-6|TRBV10-3|few
CATKDTRVNGANVLTF
>TRBJ2-7|TRBV20-1|few
CSATATYEQYF
>TRBJ1-5|TRBV6-5|NA
CASSLTADLSNQPQHF
>TRBJ2-7|TRBV18|NA
CASSPSPGYEQYF
>TRBJ2-7|TRBV7-2|NA
CASSPSQRSSYEQYF
>TRBJ2-3|TRBV11-3|NA
CKVGAISTDTQYF
>TRBJ2-7|TRBV18|few
CASSPGQGISYEQYF
>TRBJ1-2|TRBV6-6|NA
CASSSTDGYTF
>TRBJ2-3|TRBV4-3|NA
CASSQDPAVLAGDVTSTDTQYF
>TRBJ2-7|TRBV28|NA
CARVTDSYEQYF
>TRBJ2-5|TRBV27|NA
CASSLAGASETQYF
>TRBJ1-2|TRBV7-9|few
CASSFQGRIYGYTF
>TRBJ2-5|TRBV9|NA
CASSTAIGTGPYF